Below, 23 T cell receptor beta chains from the same sample are listed, as sequenced in a study of T cell changes during pregnancy in multiple sclerosis. Method: immunoSEQ multiplex PCR; TCRdb's copy keeps in-frame clones and lacks some. The sample holds about 68,000 clones; about 89% are singletons and the top ten take 0.86%. The source material was peripheral blood, sampled in the second trimester of pregnancy. These receptors originate from a female donor with multiple sclerosis, enrolled in a pregnancy study.

The chain links TRBV4-1 to TRBJ1-6; 9 bases fit TRBD1. Germline lookup yields CDR1 MGHRA and CDR2 YSYEKL. The V gene end was trimmed by 8 bases and the J gene end by 14 bases; junction bases not matched to a gene: 10. The CDR3 has 13 amino acids. This chain's CDR3 is CASRRTGELSLHF. For the CDR3, the DNA is TGCGCCAGCCGGCGGACAGGGGAATTGTCCCTCCACTTT.

CDR3 coding DNA: TGCGCCAGCAGCCAAGCGGCTAGCGGGGGGGCGAACCCCTATACGCAGTATTTT. Its protein product is CASSQAASGGANPYTQYF. V gene TRBV4-3 combines with J gene TRBJ2-3, with 12 bases that match TRBD2. V lost 1 base, J lost 7 bases, and 12 bases stayed unmatched. The CDR3 is 18 residues long. Germline CDR1 LGHNA, CDR2 YSLEER.

The CDR3 protein is CASNLPFRGKGNTEAFF. CDR3 coding DNA: TGTGCCAGTAACCTCCCTTTCAGGGGGAAAGGAAACACTGAAGCTTTCTTT. The chain links TRBV19 to TRBJ1-1; 7 nucleotides line up with TRBD1. Germline V CDR1 and CDR2: LNHDA, SQIVND (reference sequence). Unmatched junction bases numbered 16, after V lost 7 bases and J lost 2 bases. The CDR3 covers 17 residues.

V is TRBV11-2 and J is TRBJ1-1, with 10 bases that match TRBD1. Looked up from germline, CDR1 is SGHAT and CDR2 is FQNNGV. V shed 4 bases, J shed 2 bases, and the junction held 4 bases outside the gene matches. This CDR3 has 15 residues. The CDR3 nucleotides read TGTGCCAGCAGCTGGGGGACAGGGGTAAACACTGAAGCTTTCTTT. Encoded protein: CASSWGTGVNTEAFF.

This chain links TRBV19 with TRBJ1-1, with TRBD1 as a possible D gene (5 bases). The CDR3 spans 12 residues. Germline CDR1 is LNHDA and CDR2 is SQIVND (reference sequence). Trimming left V 8 bases short and J 1 base short, with 8 bases between. This CDR3 is CASGGSNTEAFF. Written as DNA, the CDR3 is TGTGCCAGTGGGGGGTCGAACACTGAAGCTTTCTTT.

The gene calls are TRBV7-2 and TRBJ2-3; D may be TRBD2 (5 bases). The CDR3 extends over 11 amino acids. In germline, CDR1 is SGHTA, CDR2 FQGNSA. V gave up 1 base and J gave up 10 bases, with 6 bases separating them. The CDR3 DNA reads as TGTGCCAGCAGCTTAGGGACTGCGCAGTATTTT. It yields the protein CASSLGTAQYF.

The chain joins TRBV9 to TRBJ1-5; unclear D gene. Germline-derived CDR1 and CDR2 are SGDLS and YYNGEE. This CDR3 spans 15 amino acids. Deletions cut 3 bases from V and 0 bases from J, with 10 bases between. CDR3 sequence: CASSGRGDSNQPQHF. CDR3 nucleotides: TGTGCCAGCAGCGGGCGAGGTGATAGCAATCAGCCCCAGCATTTT.

The chain employs TRBV6-5 and TRBJ1-1, with 12 bases that match TRBD1. Germline V gives CDR1 MNHEY, CDR2 SVGAGI. The junction had 13 bases not matched to a gene; V was cut back by 6 bases and J by 11 bases. This CDR3 spans 15 amino acids. In nucleotides, the CDR3 is TGTGCCAGCAGCGAAACAGGGACAGGGGGCGCGTTGGCTTTCTTT. Residues: CASSETGTGGALAFF.

This clone was observed once. The chain joins TRBV6-5 to TRBJ1-1, with 7 bases aligning to TRBD1. Germline V gives CDR1 MNHEY, CDR2 SVGAGI. With V trimmed by 6 bases and J by 1 base, 8 bases remained unmatched. The CDR3 sequence is 15 residues long. The DNA for the CDR3 is TGTGCCAGCAGAGATCCCGGACAGGCGAACACTGAAGCTTTCTTT. It encodes CASRDPGQANTEAFF.

The chain has TRBV6-5 and TRBJ2-3; 7 positions agree with TRBD2. The CDR3 has 16 amino acids. The germline V gene encodes CDR1 MNHEY and CDR2 SVGAGI. Trimming took 2 bases from V and 4 from J; bases not matched to a gene: 9. CDR3 nucleotide sequence: TGTGCCAGCAGTTACCCGGTGGCGGGGGTACCAGATACGCAGTATTTT. It specifies CASSYPVAGVPDTQYF.

This chain links TRBV14 with TRBJ1-1; no firm D call. The germline V gene has CDR1 SGHDN and CDR2 FVKESK. The CDR3 runs to 13 residues. Trimming removed 2 bases at V and 3 bases at J, with 7 bases between. CDR3 sequence: CASSQQTYTEAFF. For the CDR3, the DNA is TGTGCCAGCAGCCAACAGACTTACACTGAAGCTTTCTTT.

The V and J genes are TRBV18 and TRBJ2-7; possible D gene TRBD2, 6 bases. Germline V gene lookup returns CDR1 KGHSH and CDR2 LQKENI. With 2 bases removed from V and 3 bases from J, the gap between germline ends came to 11 bases. There are 14 residues in the CDR3. CDR3 protein: CASSPIAENYEQYF. CDR3 sequence (DNA): TGTGCCAGCTCACCAATAGCGGAGAACTACGAGCAGTACTTC. Combining the CDR3 with reference TRBV18 and TRBJ2-7 gives the whole variable domain NAGVMQNPRHLVRRRGQEARLRCSPMKGHSHVYWYRQLPEEGLKFMVYLQKENIIDESGMPKERFSAEFPKEGPSILRIQQVVRGDSAAYFCASSPIAENYEQYFGPGTRLTVT.

The chain uses TRBV25-1 and TRBJ2-2; no definite D call. The CDR3 contains 14 residues. With 4 bases removed from V and 7 bases from J, the gap between germline ends came to 13 bases. Germline-derived CDR1 and CDR2 are MGHDK and SYGVNS. The CDR3 region has the DNA TGTGCCAGCAGTGTCGCAGAAGACATCGGGGAGCTGTTTTTT. This gives the protein CASSVAEDIGELFF.

The V and J genes are TRBV5-4 and TRBJ2-5; 7 bases agree with TRBD1. The V segment lost 0 bases and the J segment 4 bases; nucleotides outside the gene matches: 3. This CDR3 is 14 amino acids long. The V gene's germline CDR1 is SGHNT and CDR2 YYREEE (reference sequence). The CDR3 nucleotides read TGTGCCAGCAGCTTGGCGACAGGGTCAGAGACCCAGTACTTC. Translated: CASSLATGSETQYF.

V usage is TRBV18 and J usage is TRBJ2-4; D might be TRBD1 (6 bases). V gave up 3 bases and J gave up 4 bases, with 10 bases separating them. Per the germline V gene, CDR1 is KGHSH and CDR2 is LQKENI. The CDR3 is 14 amino acids. The CDR3 spells CASSPNQGKNIQYF. The CDR3 coding sequence is TGTGCCAGCTCACCCAACCAGGGGAAAAACATTCAGTACTTC.

V and J are TRBV19 and TRBJ2-3; 8 nucleotides agree with TRBD2. Germline assignment: CDR1 LNHDA and CDR2 SQIVND (reference sequence). The CDR3 totals 14 residues. V gave up 2 bases and J gave up 8 bases; unmatched junction bases: 6. In nucleotides, the CDR3 is TGTGCCAGTAGTATATTTCCCGGGGGGGCTACGCAGTATTTT. Encoded protein: CASSIFPGGATQYF.

The chain joins TRBV11-1 to TRBJ1-1; no definite D call. CDR3 length equals 14 residues. CDR1 is SGHAT and CDR2 is FQDESV in the germline V gene (reference sequence). V was clipped by 5 bases and J by 7 bases, with 17 bases between them. The CDR3 DNA reads as TGTGCCAGCAGCCTCGCGCCAGGCCACCATGAAGCTTTCTTT. It encodes CASSLAPGHHEAFF.

The gene calls are TRBV27 and TRBJ2-7; D is ambiguous. This CDR3 contains 11 residues. Trimming took 5 bases from V and 4 from J, leaving 6 bases between them. The germline CDR1 and CDR2 sequences are MNHEY and SMNVEV (reference sequence). CDR3 sequence reads: CASSHGYEQYF. Here the CDR3 DNA reads TGTGCCAGCAGTCACGGGTACGAGCAGTACTTC.

This sequence joins TRBV19 and TRBJ1-2; 11 nucleotides align to TRBD1. The V gene end was trimmed by 2 bases and the J gene end by 2 bases; junction bases not matched to a gene: 4. The germline V gene has CDR1 LNHDA and CDR2 SQIVND (reference sequence). This CDR3 has 16 residues. The CDR3 loop is CASSITGTGGNYGYTF. In DNA, the CDR3 is TGTGCCAGTAGTATAACCGGGACAGGGGGAAACTATGGCTACACCTTC.

CDR3 DNA: TGTGCCAGCAGCCCGTCGGCGGGGGCGCGGGCTGAAGCTTTCTTT. Its protein product is CASSPSAGARAEAFF. V usage is TRBV5-6 and J usage is TRBJ1-1, with a tentative D call TRBD1 (6 bases). The CDR3 sequence is 15 residues long. The V end was cut by 4 bases, the J end by 6 bases, with 19 bases between. Germline V gene lookup returns CDR1 SGHDT and CDR2 YYEEEE.

The chain couples TRBV7-3 to TRBJ1-1, with a possible D match to TRBD1 (5 bases). The V gene's germline CDR1 is SGHTA and CDR2 FQGTGA. The CDR3 is 13 residues long. Trimming removed 4 bases from V and 6 bases from J, with 12 bases in between. Here the CDR3 DNA reads TGTGCCAGCAGCTCTCAGGGTCCCGCTGAAGCTTTCTTT. Amino acids: CASSSQGPAEAFF.

This chain links TRBV5-1 with TRBJ2-1, with TRBD1 matching over 9 bases. V was clipped by 1 base and J by 4 bases; unmatched bases: 6. The germline CDR1 and CDR2 sequences are SGHRS and YFSETQ. CDR3 length equals 16 residues. CDR3 protein: CASSLNPGQGYNEQFF. The CDR3 bases are TGCGCCAGCAGCTTGAACCCGGGACAGGGATACAATGAGCAGTTCTTC.

The J gene is TRBJ1-2, the V gene TRBV19, with a tentative D call TRBD1 (5 bases). CDR3 length equals 14 residues. V lost 6 bases and J 3 bases, leaving 14 bases between the germline ends. The germline V gene has CDR1 LNHDA and CDR2 SQIVND (reference sequence). The CDR3 nucleotides read TGTGCCAGTAGCGCGGGGGGGACTTACTATGGCTACACCTTC. This codes for CASSAGGTYYGYTF.